The clone carrying this T cell receptor beta chain was found a few times. Its antigen is not known. Together with a sample-barcoded 5' primer, a J-beta primer mix was included in a second PCR lasting 7 to 11 cycles. TCRdb re-called the 5' RACE reads through MiXCR, storing one row per CDR3 protein. Among some 290,000 distinct CDR3 sequences listed, about 25% were seen once. The germline gives CDR1 LGHDT, CDR2 YNNKEL (reference sequence). This CDR3 has 14 amino acids. V lost 4 bases to trimming and J lost 2 bases, with 11 bases between them. This entry comes from a study of blood T cells in healthy people across ages. Study details: Per two T cells, template switching captured roughly one barcoded beta molecule.

Study conclusions and caveats: Correlation between TCR beta diversity and naive T cell percentage was strong.

This chain uses TRBV3-1 with TRBJ2-5; the D is unclear. This TCR came from a woman in her 70s in good health. The specimen was blood. The CDR3 region has the DNA TGTGCCAGCAGCCCCGACCCAGTTCAAGAGACCCAGTACTTC. Translated: CASSPDPVQETQYF.